Following are 8 T cell receptor beta chains from one sample sequenced in a study of blood T cell repertoires in COVID-19. Assay used: immunoSEQ multiplex PCR; TCRdb lists only in-frame clones, some missing. The sample records roughly 310,000 clones, around 90% being singletons. Sequencing used PBMCs or T cells enriched from blood (not recorded which). These receptors came from a man aged 55-75 years who had recovered from COVID-19.

This clone has only one observation. The sample has other DNA sequences that encode this CDR3 too. The chain is built from TRBV5-1 and TRBJ2-1, with TRBD2 identical over 13 bases. Germline CDR1 is SGHRS and CDR2 is YFSETQ. Losses at the gene ends were 2 bases for V and 8 bases for J; bases not matched to a gene: 4. This CDR3 comprises 15 residues. CDR3 sequence (DNA): TGCGCCAGCAGCTTAGGACTAGCGGGAGTTGATGAGCAGTTCTTC. It is translated as CASSLGLAGVDEQFF.

The rearrangement joins TRBV24-1 to TRBJ2-7; D is unresolved. V lost 0 bases and J lost 9, with 8 bases in between. CDR1 is KGHDR, CDR2 SFDVKD, per germline. The CDR3 sequence is 12 residues long. The CDR3 loop is CATSDLSARQYF. The CDR3 nucleotides read TGTGCCACCAGTGATTTGTCGGCTAGGCAGTACTTC.

The rearrangement joins TRBV19 to TRBJ1-1; perhaps TRBD1 as D (5 bases). V lost 5 bases and J lost 4, with 20 bases in between. This CDR3 is built from 16 residues. Germline CDR1 and CDR2: LNHDA and SQIVND (reference sequence). Here the CDR3 DNA reads TGTGCCAGTAGTTCCACCGGTCTCGGGGGGGGCACTGAAGCTTTCTTT. Its protein product is CASSSTGLGGGTEAFF.

The rearrangement links TRBV5-1 to TRBJ2-3; D is possibly TRBD2 (6 bases). V lost 6 bases to trimming and J lost 2 bases, with 13 bases between them. The germline V gene encodes CDR1 SGHRS and CDR2 YFSETQ. This CDR3 spans 14 amino acids. CDR3 DNA sequence: TGCGCCAGCACCTGGGACTTATACACAGATACGCAGTATTTT. Residues: CASTWDLYTDTQYF.

The chain is built from TRBV5-4 and TRBJ2-2; 9 bases match TRBD2. Germline V lookup: CDR1 SGHNT, CDR2 YYREEE (reference sequence). V shed 5 bases and J 5 bases; nucleotides not matched to a gene: 13. The CDR3 length is 17 residues. The CDR3 DNA sequence: TGTGCCAGCAGGGCCCCAGGCGGCGGGGGGGCAACCGGGGAGCTGTTTTTT. Translated, it gives CASRAPGGGGATGELFF. Full variable domain (outside the CDR3, taken from reference TRBV5-4 and TRBJ2-2): ETGVTQSPTHLIKTRGQQVTLRCSSQSGHNTVSWYQQALGQGPQFIFQYYREEENGRGNFPPRFSGLQFPNYSSELNVNALELDDSALYLCASRAPGGGGATGELFFGEGSRLTVL.

This sequence joins TRBV28 and TRBJ1-2; 8 bases fit TRBD1. CDR3 size: 17 residues. Germline loops: CDR1 MDHEN, CDR2 SYDVKM. Trimming at V came to 4 bases and at J to 0 bases, leaving 10 bases not matched to a gene. CDR3 sequence reads: CASSSLDRAKANYGYTF. The CDR3 region has the DNA TGTGCCAGCAGTTCCCTGGACAGGGCCAAAGCTAACTATGGCTACACCTTC.

V usage is TRBV5-1 and J usage is TRBJ2-7, with TRBD1 identical over 7 bases. This CDR3 spans 13 amino acids. Per the germline V gene, CDR1 is SGHRS and CDR2 is YFSETQ. Germline trimming cut 3 bases from V and 2 bases from J; bases unmatched to any gene: 2. In DNA form, the CDR3 reads TGCGCCAGCAGCTCCGGGACAGCCTACGAGCAGTACTTC. Translating gives CASSSGTAYEQYF.

The genes are TRBV10-3 and TRBJ1-2; 7 nucleotides align to TRBD1. Germline trimming cut 7 bases from V and 7 bases from J; bases unmatched to any gene: 6. CDR3 size: 12 residues. CDR1 ENHRY and CDR2 SYGVKD come from the germline V gene. The CDR3 DNA sequence: TGTGCCATCAATGACAGGGATGGTGGCTACACCTTC. Translated: CAINDRDGGYTF.